This TCR beta chain comes out of a study of Ad26.COV2.S vaccination and SARS-CoV-2 variants. Study details: Vaccine-arm donor from the placebo-controlled COV1001 Ad26.COV2.S trial.

This clone appeared a single time. V trimming: 2 bases; J trimming: 10 bases; junction bases outside the gene matches: 6. This CDR3 region has 14 residues. Germline CDR1 reads MNHNY; CDR2 reads SVGAGI (reference sequence). Treatment specified: around 19 received Ad26.COV2.S at low or high dose, single or two shots; roughly five received placebo; per-sample allocation not given. Specimens were obtained on day 63 following the first vaccine or placebo injection. Assay used: immunoSEQ multiplex PCR; TCRdb lists only in-frame clones, some missing. In the table there are more than 350,000 clones, around 90% of which are singletons.

The genes are TRBV6-6 and TRBJ2-1, with TRBD2 matching 9 bases. The sequence came from a person aged 18-65 years who received the Ad26.COV2.S COVID-19 vaccine or a placebo. The sequencing used peripheral blood, collected in a trial of Ad26.COV2.S vaccine versus placebo. Here the CDR3 DNA reads TGTGCCAGCAGTTACAGTTTAGCGGGAGCGGAGCAGTTCTTC. Translating gives CASSYSLAGAEQFF.